This TCR beta chain stems from a study of OX40 agonist ivuxolimab in advanced cancers. Study-wide findings and caveats: The investigators did not determine what antigen specificity the expanded peripheral T cells had. Normalized expansion of T-cell clones was also low for some nonresponders. The study observed clonal expansion of CD4+ and CD8+ blood T cells by week 6 at 0.1 to 3.0 mg/kg.

Sequencing used immunoSEQ multiplex PCR; TCRdb keeps in-frame clones, though not all of them. The sample shows approximately 31,000 clones, about nine tenths of them seen only once. As for this clone: Its antigen is unknown.

The source was CD4+ or CD8+ T cells sorted from blood, collected in a trial of the OX40 agonist ivuxolimab. This TCR derives from an adult with an advanced solid tumor such as melanoma, head and neck, liver or kidney cancer.

Written as DNA, the CDR3 is TGTGCCAGCACCCTTACCCGGCTGTCGGACATTCAGTACTTC. Its translation: CASTLTRLSDIQYF. J is TRBJ2-4 and V is TRBV6-5; D remains ambiguous. The CDR3 loop spans 14 amino acids. V was pared by 7 bases and J by 8 bases, with 18 bases between. Looked up from germline, CDR1 is MNHEY and CDR2 is SVGAGI.